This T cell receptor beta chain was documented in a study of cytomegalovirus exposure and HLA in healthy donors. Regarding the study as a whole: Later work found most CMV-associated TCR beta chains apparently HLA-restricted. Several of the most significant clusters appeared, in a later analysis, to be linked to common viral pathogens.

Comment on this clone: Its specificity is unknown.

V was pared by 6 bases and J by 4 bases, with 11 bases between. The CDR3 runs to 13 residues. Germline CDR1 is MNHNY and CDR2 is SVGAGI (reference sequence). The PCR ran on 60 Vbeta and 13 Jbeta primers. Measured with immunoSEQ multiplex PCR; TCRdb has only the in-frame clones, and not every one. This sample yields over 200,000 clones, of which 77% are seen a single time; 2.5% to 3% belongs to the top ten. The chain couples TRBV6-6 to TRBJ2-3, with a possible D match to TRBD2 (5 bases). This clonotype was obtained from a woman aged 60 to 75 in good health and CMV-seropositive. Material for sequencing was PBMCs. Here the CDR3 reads CASRPTSSDTQYF. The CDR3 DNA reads TGTGCCAGCAGGCCTACTAGTTCAGATACGCAGTATTTT.